Shown below are 2 T cell receptor beta chains from a single sample sequenced in a study of sequential checkpoint blockade in melanoma. Profiling relied on immunoSEQ multiplex PCR, and the TCRdb table lists in-frame clones only, not all of them. The sample holds 25,000 to 35,000 clones, roughly nine tenths seen once. Indicated treatment: randomized to nivolumab then ipilimumab (arm A) or the reverse (arm B). Sequencing was performed on CD8+ T cells sorted from blood (inferred from file names), taken from a patient given nivolumab and ipilimumab in sequence. The receptors shown here come from a human donor with melanoma.

CDR3 loop: CASSLVPTLDPRNFQETQYF. CDR3 bases: TGTGCCAGCAGCTTAGTTCCCACCCTAGATCCACGTAATTTCCAAGAGACCCAGTACTTC. The rearrangement joins TRBV7-3 to TRBJ2-5; D is uncertain. The V gene's germline CDR1 is SGHTA and CDR2 FQGTGA. Trimming removed 2 bases at V and 1 base at J, with 26 bases between. CDR3 length: 20 amino acids.

The gene calls are TRBV4-3 and TRBJ1-5, with D tentatively TRBD1 (5 bases). Trimming left V 0 bases short and J 7 bases short, with 10 bases between. CDR1 LGHNA and CDR2 YSLEER come from the germline V gene. The CDR3 consists of 14 residues. CDR3 loop: CASSQEGAGQPQHF. CDR3 sequence (DNA): TGCGCCAGCAGCCAAGAAGGGGCGGGGCAGCCCCAGCATTTT.